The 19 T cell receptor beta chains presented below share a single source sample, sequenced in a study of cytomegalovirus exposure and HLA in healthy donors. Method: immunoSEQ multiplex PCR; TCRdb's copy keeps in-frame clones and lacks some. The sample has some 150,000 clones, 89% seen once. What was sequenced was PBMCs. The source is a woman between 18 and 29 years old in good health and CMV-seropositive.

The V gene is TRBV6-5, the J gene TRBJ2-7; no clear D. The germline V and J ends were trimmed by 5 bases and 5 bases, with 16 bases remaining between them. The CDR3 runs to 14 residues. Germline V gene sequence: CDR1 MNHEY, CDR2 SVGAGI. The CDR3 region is CASSPTPDIHEQYF. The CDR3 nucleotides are TGTGCCAGCAGTCCAACCCCAGACATCCACGAGCAGTACTTC.

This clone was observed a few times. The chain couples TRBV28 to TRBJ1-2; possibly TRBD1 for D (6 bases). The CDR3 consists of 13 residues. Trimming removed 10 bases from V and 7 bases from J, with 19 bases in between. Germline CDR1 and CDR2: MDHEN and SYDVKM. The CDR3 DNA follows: TGTGCCATCACAGGGAGCGATGAGGTTGGCTACACCTTC. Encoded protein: CAITGSDEVGYTF.

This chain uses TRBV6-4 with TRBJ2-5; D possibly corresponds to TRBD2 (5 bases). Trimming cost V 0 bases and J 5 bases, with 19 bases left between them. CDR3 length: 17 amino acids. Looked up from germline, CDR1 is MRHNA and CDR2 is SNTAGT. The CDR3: CASSDSMERVPPETQYF. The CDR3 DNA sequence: TGTGCCAGCAGTGACTCGATGGAGAGGGTTCCACCGGAGACCCAGTACTTC.

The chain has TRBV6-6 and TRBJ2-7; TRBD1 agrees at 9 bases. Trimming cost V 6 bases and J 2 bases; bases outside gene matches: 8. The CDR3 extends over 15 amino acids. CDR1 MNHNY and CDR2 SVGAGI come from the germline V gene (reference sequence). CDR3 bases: TGTGCCAGCAGCCCCCCCGGGACAGGGACCTACGAGCAGTACTTC. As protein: CASSPPGTGTYEQYF.

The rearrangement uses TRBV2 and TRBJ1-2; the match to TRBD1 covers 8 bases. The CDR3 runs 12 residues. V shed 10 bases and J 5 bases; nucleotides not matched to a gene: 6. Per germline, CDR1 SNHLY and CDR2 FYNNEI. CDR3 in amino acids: CANGQGGYGYTF. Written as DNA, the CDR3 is TGTGCCAACGGACAGGGAGGATATGGCTACACCTTC. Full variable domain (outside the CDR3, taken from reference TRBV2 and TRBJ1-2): EPEVTQTPSHQVTQMGQEVILRCVPISNHLYFYWYRQILGQKVEFLVSFYNNEISEKSEIFDDQFSVERPDGSNFTLKIRSTKLEDSAMYFCANGQGGYGYTFGSGTRLTVV.

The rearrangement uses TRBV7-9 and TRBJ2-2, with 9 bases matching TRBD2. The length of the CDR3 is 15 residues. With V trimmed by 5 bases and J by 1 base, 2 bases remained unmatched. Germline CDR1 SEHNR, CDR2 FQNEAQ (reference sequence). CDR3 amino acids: CASSLTSGNTGELFF. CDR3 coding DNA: TGTGCCAGCAGCCTGACTAGCGGGAACACCGGGGAGCTGTTTTTT.

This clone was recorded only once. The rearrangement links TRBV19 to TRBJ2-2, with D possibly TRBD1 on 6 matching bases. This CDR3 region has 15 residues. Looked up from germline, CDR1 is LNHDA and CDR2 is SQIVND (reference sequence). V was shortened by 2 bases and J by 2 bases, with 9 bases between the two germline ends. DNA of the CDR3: TGTGCCAGTAGTATACCAGGGGACAACACCGGGGAGCTGTTTTTT. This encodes CASSIPGDNTGELFF.

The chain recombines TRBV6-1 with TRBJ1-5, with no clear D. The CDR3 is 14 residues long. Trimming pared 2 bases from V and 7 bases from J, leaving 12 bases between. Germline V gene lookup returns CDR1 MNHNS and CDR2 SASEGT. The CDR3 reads CASSESGWAQPQHF. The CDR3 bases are TGTGCCAGCAGTGAAAGCGGGTGGGCCCAGCCCCAGCATTTT.

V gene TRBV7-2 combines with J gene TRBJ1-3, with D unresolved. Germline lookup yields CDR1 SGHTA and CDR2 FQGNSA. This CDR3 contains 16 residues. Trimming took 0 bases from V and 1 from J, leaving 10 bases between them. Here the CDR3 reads CASSLAGRVSGNTIYF. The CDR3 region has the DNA TGTGCCAGCAGCTTAGCAGGGAGGGTATCTGGAAACACCATATATTTT.

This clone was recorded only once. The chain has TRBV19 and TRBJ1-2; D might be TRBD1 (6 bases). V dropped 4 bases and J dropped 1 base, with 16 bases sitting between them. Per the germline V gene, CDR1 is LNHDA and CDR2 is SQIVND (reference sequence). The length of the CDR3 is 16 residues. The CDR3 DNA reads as TGTGCCAGTAGTACTCTGCTGGGGACATATAACTATGGCTACACCTTC. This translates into CASSTLLGTYNYGYTF. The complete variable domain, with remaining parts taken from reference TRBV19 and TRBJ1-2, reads DGGITQSPKYLFRKEGQNVTLSCEQNLNHDAMYWYRQDPGQGLRLIYYSQIVNDFQKGDIAEGYSVSREKKESFPLTVTSAQKNPTAFYLCASSTLLGTYNYGYTFGSGTRLTVV.

CDR3 bases: TGTGCCAGCAGCTTAGCGTTCAGGGGGCGCATGAACACTGAAGCTTTCTTT. This translates into CASSLAFRGRMNTEAFF. The rearrangement uses TRBV7-9 and TRBJ1-1, with TRBD1 identical over 8 bases. Germline assignment: CDR1 SEHNR and CDR2 FQNEAQ (reference sequence). There are 17 residues in the CDR3. The V segment lost 0 bases and the J segment 0 bases; nucleotides outside the gene matches: 6.

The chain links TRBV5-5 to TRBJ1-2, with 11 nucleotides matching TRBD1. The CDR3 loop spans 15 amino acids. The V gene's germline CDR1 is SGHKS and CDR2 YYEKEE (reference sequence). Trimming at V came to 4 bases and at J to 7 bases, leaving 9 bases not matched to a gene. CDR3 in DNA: TGTGCCAGCAGCATGACGGGACAGGGGGTTCGTGGCTACACCTTC. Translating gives CASSMTGQGVRGYTF.

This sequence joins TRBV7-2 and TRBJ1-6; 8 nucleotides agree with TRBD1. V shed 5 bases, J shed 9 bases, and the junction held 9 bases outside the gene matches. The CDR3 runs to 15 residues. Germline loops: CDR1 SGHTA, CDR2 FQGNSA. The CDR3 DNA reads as TGTGCCAGCAGCCCATCCGGGACAGGCGTTTCACCCCTCCACTTT. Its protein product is CASSPSGTGVSPLHF.

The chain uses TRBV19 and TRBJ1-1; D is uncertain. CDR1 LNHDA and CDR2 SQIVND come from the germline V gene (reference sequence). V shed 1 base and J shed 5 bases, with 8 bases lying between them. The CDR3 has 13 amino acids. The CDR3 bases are TGTGCCAGTAGTATAGGTGGGGAGACTGAAGCTTTCTTT. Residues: CASSIGGETEAFF.

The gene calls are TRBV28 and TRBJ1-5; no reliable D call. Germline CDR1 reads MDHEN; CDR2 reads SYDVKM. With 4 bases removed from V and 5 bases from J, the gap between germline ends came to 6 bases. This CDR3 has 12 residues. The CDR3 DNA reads TGTGCCAGCAGTTCCATAGATCAGCCCCAGCATTTT. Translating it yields CASSSIDQPQHF.

The CDR3 protein is CASSLVAGTSGSYEQYF. The CDR3 region has the DNA TGTGCCAGCAGCTTAGTGGCCGGGACTAGCGGTTCCTACGAGCAGTACTTC. The chain is built from TRBV7-2 and TRBJ2-7; the match to TRBD2 covers 11 bases. The CDR3 spans 17 residues. The germline CDR1 and CDR2 sequences are SGHTA and FQGNSA. Trimming at V came to 1 base and at J to 1 base, leaving 6 bases not matched to a gene.

CDR3 sequence reads: CASSSAQRALLGLPDTQYF. In nucleotides, the CDR3 is TGTGCCAGCAGCTCGGCCCAGCGGGCCCTCCTGGGGTTACCAGATACGCAGTATTTT. The rearrangement links TRBV9 to TRBJ2-3; TRBD2 might be the D (6 bases). V was shortened by 4 bases and J by 4 bases, with 28 bases between the two germline ends. Germline values: CDR1 SGDLS, CDR2 YYNGEE. The CDR3 runs 19 residues. Full variable domain (remainder filled in from reference TRBV9 and TRBJ2-3): DSGVTQTPKHLITATGQRVTLRCSPRSGDLSVYWYQQSLDQGLQFLIQYYNGEERAKGNILERFSAQQFPDLHSELNLSSLELGDSALYFCASSSAQRALLGLPDTQYFGPGTRLTVL.

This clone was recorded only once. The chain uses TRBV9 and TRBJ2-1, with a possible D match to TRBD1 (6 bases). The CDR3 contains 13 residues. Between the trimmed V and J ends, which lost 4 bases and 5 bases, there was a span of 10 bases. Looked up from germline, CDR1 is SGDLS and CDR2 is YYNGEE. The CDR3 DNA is TGTGCCAGCAGCCTCCAGGGGCACAATGAGCAGTTCTTC. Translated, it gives CASSLQGHNEQFF. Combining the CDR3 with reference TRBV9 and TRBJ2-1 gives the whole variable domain DSGVTQTPKHLITATGQRVTLRCSPRSGDLSVYWYQQSLDQGLQFLIQYYNGEERAKGNILERFSAQQFPDLHSELNLSSLELGDSALYFCASSLQGHNEQFFGPGTRLTVL.

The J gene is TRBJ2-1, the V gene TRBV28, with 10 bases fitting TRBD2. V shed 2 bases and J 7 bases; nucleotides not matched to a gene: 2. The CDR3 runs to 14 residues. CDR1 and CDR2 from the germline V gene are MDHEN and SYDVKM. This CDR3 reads CASSLSGGANEQFF. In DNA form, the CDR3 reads TGTGCCAGCAGTTTAAGCGGGGGGGCGAATGAGCAGTTCTTC.